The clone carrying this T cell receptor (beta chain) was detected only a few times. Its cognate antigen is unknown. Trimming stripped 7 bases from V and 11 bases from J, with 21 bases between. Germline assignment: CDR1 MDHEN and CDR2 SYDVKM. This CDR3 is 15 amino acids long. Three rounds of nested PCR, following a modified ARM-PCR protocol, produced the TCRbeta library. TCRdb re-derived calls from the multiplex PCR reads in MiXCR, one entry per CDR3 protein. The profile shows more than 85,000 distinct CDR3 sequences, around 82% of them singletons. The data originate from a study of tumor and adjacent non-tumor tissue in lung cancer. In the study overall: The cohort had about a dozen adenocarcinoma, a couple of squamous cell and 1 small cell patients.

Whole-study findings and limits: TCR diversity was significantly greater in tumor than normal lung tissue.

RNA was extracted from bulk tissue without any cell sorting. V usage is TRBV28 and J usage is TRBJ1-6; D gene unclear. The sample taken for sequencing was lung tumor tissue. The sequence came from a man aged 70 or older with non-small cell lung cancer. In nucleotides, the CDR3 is TGTGCCAGCACCTCCGAAGTTGCGGGGAATCCACCCCTCCACTTT. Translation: CASTSEVAGNPPLHF.